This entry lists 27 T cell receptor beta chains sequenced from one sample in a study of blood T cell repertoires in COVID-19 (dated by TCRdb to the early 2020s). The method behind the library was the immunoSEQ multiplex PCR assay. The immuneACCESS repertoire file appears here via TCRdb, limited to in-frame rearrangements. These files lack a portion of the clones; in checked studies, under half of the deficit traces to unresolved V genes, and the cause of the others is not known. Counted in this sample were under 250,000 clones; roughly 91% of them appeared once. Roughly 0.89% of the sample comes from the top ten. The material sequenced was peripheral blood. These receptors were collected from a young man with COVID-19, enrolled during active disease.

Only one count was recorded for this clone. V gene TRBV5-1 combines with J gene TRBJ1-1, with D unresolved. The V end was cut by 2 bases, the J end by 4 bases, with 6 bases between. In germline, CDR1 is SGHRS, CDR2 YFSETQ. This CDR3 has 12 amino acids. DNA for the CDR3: TGCGCCAGCAGCTTCTATGGCACTGAAGCTTTCTTT. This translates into CASSFYGTEAFF.

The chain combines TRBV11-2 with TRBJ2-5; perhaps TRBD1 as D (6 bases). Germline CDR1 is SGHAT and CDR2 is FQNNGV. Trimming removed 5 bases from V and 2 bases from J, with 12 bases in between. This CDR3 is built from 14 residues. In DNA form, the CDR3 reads TGTGCCAGCAGCATCGGGACACTTCAAGAGACCCAGTACTTC. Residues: CASSIGTLQETQYF.

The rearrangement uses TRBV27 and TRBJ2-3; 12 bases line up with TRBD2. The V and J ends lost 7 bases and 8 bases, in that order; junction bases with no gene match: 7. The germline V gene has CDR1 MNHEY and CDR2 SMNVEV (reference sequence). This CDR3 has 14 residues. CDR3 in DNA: TGTGCCAGCACACTAGCGGGGGGTGTAGGTACGCAGTATTTT. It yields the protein CASTLAGGVGTQYF.

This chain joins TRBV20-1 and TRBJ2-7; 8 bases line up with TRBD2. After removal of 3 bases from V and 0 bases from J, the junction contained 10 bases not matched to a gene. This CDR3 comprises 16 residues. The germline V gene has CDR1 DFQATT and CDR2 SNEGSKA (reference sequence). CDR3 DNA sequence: TGCAGTGCTAGTGGCGCGGGGGGCTCCGTCTCCTACGAGCAGTACTTC. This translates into CSASGAGGSVSYEQYF.

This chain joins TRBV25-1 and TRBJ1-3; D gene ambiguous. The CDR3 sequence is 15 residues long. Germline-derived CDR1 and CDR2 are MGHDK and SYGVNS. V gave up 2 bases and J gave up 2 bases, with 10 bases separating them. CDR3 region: CASSETSRPGNTIYF. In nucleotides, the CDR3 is TGTGCCAGCAGTGAAACATCCAGGCCTGGAAACACCATATATTTT.

The CDR3 nucleotides read TGCGCCAGCAGCTTGGAGGCAGGGGGCTCGAATTCACCCCTCCACTTT. This codes for CASSLEAGGSNSPLHF. The chain recombines TRBV5-1 with TRBJ1-6; 8 bases are shared with TRBD1. Germline CDR1 is SGHRS and CDR2 is YFSETQ. This CDR3 has 16 amino acids. With 0 bases clipped from V and 7 bases from J, the junction kept 6 bases outside the gene matches.

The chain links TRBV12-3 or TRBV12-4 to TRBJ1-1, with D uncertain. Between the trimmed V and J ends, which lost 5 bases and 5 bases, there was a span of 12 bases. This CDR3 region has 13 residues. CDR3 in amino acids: CASSPRGGTEAFF. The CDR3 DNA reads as TGTGCCAGCAGTCCCCGGGGAGGGACTGAAGCTTTCTTT.

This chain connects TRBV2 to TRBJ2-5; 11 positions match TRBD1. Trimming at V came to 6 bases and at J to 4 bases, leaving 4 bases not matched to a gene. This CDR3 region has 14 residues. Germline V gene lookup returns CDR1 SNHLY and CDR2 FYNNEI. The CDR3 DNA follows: TGTGCCAGCAGCGCCGGGACAGGGGGAGAGACCCAGTACTTC. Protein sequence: CASSAGTGGETQYF.

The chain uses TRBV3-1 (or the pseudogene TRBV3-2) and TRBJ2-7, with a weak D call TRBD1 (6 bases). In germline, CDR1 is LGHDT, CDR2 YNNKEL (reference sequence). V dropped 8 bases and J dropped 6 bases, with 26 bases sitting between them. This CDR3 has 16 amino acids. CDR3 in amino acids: CASASRIADRDGEQYF. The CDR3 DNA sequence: TGTGCCAGCGCAAGCCGTATTGCGGACAGAGACGGCGAGCAGTACTTC.

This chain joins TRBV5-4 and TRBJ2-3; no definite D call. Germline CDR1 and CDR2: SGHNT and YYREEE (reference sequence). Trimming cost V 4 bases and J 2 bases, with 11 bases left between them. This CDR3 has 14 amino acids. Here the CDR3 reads CASSLSRITDTQYF. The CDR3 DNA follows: TGTGCCAGCAGCCTTAGCCGGATCACAGATACGCAGTATTTT. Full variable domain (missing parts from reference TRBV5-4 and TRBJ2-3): ETGVTQSPTHLIKTRGQQVTLRCSSQSGHNTVSWYQQALGQGPQFIFQYYREEENGRGNFPPRFSGLQFPNYSSELNVNALELDDSALYLCASSLSRITDTQYFGPGTRLTVL.

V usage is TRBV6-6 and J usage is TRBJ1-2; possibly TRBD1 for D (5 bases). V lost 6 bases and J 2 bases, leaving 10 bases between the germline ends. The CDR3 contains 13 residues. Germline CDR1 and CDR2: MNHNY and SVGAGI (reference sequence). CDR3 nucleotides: TGTGCCAGCAGACCCCAGGGAAACTATGGCTACACCTTC. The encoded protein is CASRPQGNYGYTF.

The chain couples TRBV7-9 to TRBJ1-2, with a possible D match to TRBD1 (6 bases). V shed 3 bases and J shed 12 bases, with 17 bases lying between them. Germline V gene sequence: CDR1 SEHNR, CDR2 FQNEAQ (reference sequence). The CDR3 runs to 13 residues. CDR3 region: CASSFDGTGWDTF. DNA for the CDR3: TGTGCCAGCAGCTTCGACGGTACAGGGTGGGACACCTTC.

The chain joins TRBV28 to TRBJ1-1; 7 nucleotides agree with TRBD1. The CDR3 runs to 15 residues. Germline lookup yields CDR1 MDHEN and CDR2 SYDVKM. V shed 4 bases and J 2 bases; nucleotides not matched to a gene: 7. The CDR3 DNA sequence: TGTGCCAGCAGTTCCCGGACAGGACTTAACACTGAAGCTTTCTTT. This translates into CASSSRTGLNTEAFF.

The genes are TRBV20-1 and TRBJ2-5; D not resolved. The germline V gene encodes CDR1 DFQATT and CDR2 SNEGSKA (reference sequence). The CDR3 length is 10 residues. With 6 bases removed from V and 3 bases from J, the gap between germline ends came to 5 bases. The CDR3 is CSAIKETQYF. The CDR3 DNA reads TGCAGTGCAATTAAAGAGACCCAGTACTTC.

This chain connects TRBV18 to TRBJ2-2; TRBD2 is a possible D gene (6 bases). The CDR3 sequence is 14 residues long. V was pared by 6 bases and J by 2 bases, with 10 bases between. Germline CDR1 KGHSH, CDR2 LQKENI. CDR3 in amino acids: CASSEGSNTGELFF. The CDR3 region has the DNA TGTGCCAGCTCGGAGGGGAGTAACACCGGGGAGCTGTTTTTT. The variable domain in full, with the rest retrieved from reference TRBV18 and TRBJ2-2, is NAGVMQNPRHLVRRRGQEARLRCSPMKGHSHVYWYRQLPEEGLKFMVYLQKENIIDESGMPKERFSAEFPKEGPSILRIQQVVRGDSAAYFCASSEGSNTGELFFGEGSRLTVL.

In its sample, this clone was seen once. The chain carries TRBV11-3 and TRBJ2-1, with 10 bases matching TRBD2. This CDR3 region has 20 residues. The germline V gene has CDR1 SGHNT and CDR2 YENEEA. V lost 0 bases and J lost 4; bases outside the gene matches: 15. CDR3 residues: CASSLDELAGQNGVYNEQFF. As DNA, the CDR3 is TGTGCCAGCAGCTTAGATGAACTAGCGGGACAAAACGGGGTATACAATGAGCAGTTCTTC. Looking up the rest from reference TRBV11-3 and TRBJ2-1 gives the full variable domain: EAGVVQSPRYKIIEKKQPVAFWCNPISGHNTLYWYLQNLGQGPELLIRYENEEAVDDSQLPKDRFSAERLKGVDSTLKIQPAELGDSAVYLCASSLDELAGQNGVYNEQFFGPGTRLTVL.

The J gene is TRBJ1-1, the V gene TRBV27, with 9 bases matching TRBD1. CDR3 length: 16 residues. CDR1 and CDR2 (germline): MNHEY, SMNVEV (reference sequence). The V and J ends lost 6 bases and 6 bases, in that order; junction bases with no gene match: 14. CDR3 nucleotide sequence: TGTGCCAGCAGCCCAACCTTTACAGGGGGCCAACCTGAAGCTTTCTTT. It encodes CASSPTFTGGQPEAFF.

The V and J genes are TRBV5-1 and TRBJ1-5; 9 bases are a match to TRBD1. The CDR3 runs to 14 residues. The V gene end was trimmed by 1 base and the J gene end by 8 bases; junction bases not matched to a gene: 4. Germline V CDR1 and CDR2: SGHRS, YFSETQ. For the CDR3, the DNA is TGCGCCAGCAGCTTGACAGGGGGCGCCGAGCCCCAGCATTTT. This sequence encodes CASSLTGGAEPQHF.

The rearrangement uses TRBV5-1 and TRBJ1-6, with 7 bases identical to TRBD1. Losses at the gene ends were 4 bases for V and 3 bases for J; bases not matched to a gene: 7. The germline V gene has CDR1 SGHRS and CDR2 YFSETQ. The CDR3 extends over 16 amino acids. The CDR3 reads CASSLAGQNYNSPLHF. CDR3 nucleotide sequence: TGCGCCAGCAGCCTGGCGGGACAGAACTATAATTCACCCCTCCACTTT.

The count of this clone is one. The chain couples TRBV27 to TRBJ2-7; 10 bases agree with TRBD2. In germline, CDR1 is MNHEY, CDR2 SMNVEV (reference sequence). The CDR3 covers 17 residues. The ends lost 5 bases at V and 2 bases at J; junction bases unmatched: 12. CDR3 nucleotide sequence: TGTGCCAGCAGTCCCTACCTACTAGCGGGGCTTACCTACGAGCAGTACTTC. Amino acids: CASSPYLLAGLTYEQYF.

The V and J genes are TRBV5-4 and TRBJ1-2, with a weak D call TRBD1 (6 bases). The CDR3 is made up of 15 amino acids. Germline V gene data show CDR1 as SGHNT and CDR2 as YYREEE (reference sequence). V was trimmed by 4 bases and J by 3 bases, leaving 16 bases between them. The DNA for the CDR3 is TGTGCCAGCAGCCTCTTGGACAGCCCTCACTATGGCTACACCTTC. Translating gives CASSLLDSPHYGYTF.

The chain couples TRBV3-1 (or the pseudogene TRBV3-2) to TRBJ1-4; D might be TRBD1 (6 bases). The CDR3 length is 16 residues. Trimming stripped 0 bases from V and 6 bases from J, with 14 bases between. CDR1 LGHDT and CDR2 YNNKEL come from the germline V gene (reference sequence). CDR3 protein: CASSQDPRQADEKLFF. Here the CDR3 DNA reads TGTGCCAGCAGCCAAGATCCGAGACAGGCGGATGAAAAACTGTTTTTT.

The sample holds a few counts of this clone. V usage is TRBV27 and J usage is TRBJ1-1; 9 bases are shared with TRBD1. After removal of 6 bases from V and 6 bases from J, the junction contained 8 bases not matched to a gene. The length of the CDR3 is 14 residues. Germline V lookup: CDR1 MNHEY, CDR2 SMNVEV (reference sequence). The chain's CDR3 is CASRGQGNWAEAFF. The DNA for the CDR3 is TGTGCCAGCAGAGGACAGGGGAATTGGGCTGAAGCTTTCTTT.

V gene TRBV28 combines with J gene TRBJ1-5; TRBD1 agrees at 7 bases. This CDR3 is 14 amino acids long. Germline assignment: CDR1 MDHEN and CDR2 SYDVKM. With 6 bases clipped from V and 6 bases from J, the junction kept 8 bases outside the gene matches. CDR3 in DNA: TGTGCCAGCAGCGTGGGACAGCTGGGTCAGCCCCAGCATTTT. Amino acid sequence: CASSVGQLGQPQHF.

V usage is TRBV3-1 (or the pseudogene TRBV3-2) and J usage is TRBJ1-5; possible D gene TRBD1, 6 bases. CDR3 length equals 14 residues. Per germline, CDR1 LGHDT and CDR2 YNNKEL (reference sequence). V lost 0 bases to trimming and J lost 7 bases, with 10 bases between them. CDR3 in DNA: TGTGCCAGCAGCCAAGATTCAGGGGAACAGCCCCAGCATTTT. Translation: CASSQDSGEQPQHF.

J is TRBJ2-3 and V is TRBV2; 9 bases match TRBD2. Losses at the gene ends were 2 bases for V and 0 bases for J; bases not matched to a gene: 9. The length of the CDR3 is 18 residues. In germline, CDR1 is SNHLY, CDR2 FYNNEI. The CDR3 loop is CASSERGLARTSTDTQYF. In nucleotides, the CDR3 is TGTGCCAGCAGTGAAAGAGGACTAGCGAGAACTAGCACAGATACGCAGTATTTT.

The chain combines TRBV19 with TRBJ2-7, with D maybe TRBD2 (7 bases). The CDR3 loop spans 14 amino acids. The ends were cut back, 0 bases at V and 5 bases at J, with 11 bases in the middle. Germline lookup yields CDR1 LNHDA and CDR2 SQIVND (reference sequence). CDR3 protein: CASSIDPGGNEQYF. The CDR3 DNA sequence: TGTGCCAGTAGTATAGATCCGGGGGGCAACGAGCAGTACTTC. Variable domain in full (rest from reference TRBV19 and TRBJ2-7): DGGITQSPKYLFRKEGQNVTLSCEQNLNHDAMYWYRQDPGQGLRLIYYSQIVNDFQKGDIAEGYSVSREKKESFPLTVTSAQKNPTAFYLCASSIDPGGNEQYFGPGTRLTVT.